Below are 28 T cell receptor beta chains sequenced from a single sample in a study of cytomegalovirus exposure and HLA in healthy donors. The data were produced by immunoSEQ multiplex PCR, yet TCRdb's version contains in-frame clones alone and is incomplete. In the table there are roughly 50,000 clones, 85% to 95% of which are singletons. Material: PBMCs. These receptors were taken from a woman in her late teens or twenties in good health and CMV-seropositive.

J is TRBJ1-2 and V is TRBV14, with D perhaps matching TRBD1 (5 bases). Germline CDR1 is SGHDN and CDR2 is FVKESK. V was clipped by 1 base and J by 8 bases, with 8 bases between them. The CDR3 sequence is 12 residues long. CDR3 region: CASSQGGGGYTF. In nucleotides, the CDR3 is TGTGCCAGCAGCCAAGGCGGGGGAGGCTACACCTTC.

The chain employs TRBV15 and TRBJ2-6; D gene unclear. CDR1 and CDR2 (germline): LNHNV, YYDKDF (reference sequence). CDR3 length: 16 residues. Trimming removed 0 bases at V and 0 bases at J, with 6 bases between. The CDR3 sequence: CATSRDSYSGANVLTF. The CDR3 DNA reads TGTGCCACCAGCAGAGATTCTTACTCTGGGGCCAACGTCCTGACTTTC.

Written as DNA, the CDR3 is TGTGCCAGCAGCGGCTTGGCTAGTACCTACGAGCAGTACTTC. The encoded protein is CASSGLASTYEQYF. The chain recombines TRBV7-8 with TRBJ2-7; no definite D call. Germline CDR1 and CDR2: SGHVS and FQNEAQ. The CDR3 spans 14 residues. Between the trimmed V and J ends, which lost 5 bases and 2 bases, there was a span of 13 bases.

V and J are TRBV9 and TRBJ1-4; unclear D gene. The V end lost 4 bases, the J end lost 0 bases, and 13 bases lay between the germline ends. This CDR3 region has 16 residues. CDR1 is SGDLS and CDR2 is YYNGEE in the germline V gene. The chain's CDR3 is CASSSLARATNEKLFF. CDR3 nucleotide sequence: TGTGCCAGCAGCAGCCTCGCTCGGGCAACTAATGAAAAACTGTTTTTT.

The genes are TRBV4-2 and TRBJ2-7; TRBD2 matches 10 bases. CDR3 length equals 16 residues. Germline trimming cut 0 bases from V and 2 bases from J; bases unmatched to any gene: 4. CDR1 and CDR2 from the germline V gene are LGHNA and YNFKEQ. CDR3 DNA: TGTGCCAGCAGCCAAGAGCCTAGCGGGGGCCCCTACGAGCAGTACTTC. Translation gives CASSQEPSGGPYEQYF.

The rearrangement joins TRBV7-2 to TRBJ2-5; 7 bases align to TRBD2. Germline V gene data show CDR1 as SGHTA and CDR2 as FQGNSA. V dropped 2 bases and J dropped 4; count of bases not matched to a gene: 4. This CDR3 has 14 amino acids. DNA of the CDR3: TGTGCCAGCAGCTTAATCGGGGGGAGAGAGACCCAGTACTTC. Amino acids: CASSLIGGRETQYF.

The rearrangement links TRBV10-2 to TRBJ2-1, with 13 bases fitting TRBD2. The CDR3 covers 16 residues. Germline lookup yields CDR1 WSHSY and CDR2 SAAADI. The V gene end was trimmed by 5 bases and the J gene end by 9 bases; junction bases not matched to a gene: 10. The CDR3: CASSQRLAGGSGEQFF. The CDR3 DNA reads TGCGCCAGCAGTCAAAGACTAGCGGGGGGTTCCGGTGAGCAGTTCTTC.

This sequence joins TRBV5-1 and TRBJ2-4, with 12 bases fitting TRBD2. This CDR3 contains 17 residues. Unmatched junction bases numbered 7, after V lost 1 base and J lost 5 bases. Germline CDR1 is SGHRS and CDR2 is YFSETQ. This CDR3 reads CASSLSSSGGAENIQYF. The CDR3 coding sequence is TGCGCCAGCAGCTTGTCCTCTAGCGGGGGGGCTGAAAACATTCAGTACTTC.

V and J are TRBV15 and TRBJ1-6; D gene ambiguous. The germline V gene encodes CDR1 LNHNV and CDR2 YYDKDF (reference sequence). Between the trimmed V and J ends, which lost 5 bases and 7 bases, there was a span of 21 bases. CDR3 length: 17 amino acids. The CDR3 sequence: CATSQGEGGWYNSPLHF. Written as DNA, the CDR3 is TGTGCCACCAGCCAAGGTGAAGGCGGCTGGTACAATTCACCCCTCCACTTT.

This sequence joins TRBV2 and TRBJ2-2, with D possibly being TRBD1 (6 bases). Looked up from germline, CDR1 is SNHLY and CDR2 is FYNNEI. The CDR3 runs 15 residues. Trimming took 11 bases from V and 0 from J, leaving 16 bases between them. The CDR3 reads CAGHYRTANTGELFF. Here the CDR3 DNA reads TGTGCCGGGCATTATAGGACAGCGAACACCGGGGAGCTGTTTTTT.

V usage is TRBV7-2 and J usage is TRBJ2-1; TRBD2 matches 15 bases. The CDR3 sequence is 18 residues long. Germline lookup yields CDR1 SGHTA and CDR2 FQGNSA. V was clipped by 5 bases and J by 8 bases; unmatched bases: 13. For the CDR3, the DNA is TGTGCCAGCAGCAATCGGACTAGCGGGGGGGCTTCCCAGGATGAGCAGTTCTTC. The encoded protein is CASSNRTSGGASQDEQFF.

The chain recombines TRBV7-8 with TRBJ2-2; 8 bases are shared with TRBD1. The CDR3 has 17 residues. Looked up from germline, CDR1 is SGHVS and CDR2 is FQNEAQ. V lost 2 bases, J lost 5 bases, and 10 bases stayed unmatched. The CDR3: CASSLLKTGARTGELFF. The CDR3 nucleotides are TGTGCCAGCAGCTTACTGAAGACAGGGGCTCGAACCGGGGAGCTGTTTTTT.

CDR3 sequence: CASSWVTGLSEKLFF. In nucleotides, the CDR3 is TGTGCCAGCAGCTGGGTGACAGGGCTTTCTGAAAAACTGTTTTTT. This sequence joins TRBV7-9 and TRBJ1-4; 7 positions match TRBD1. Germline values: CDR1 SEHNR, CDR2 FQNEAQ (reference sequence). With V trimmed by 4 bases and J by 7 bases, 9 bases remained unmatched. CDR3 length equals 15 residues.

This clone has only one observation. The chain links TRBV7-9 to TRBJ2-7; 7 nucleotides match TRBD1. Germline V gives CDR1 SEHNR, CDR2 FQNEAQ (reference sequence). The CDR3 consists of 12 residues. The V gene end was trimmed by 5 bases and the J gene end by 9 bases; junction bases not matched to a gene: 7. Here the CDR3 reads CASSPGQAAQYF. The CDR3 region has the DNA TGTGCCAGCAGCCCCGGACAGGCGGCGCAGTACTTC.

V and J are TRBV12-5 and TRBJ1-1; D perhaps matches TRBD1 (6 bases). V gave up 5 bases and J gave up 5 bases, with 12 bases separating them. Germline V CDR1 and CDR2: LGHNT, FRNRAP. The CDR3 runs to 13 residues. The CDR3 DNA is TGTGCTAGTGGTCGTCCAGGGGTAACTGAAGCTTTCTTT. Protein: CASGRPGVTEAFF.

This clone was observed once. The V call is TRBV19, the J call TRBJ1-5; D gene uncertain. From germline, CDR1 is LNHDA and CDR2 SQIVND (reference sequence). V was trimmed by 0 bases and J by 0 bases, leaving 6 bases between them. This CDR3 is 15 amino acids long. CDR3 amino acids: CASSIDGFSNQPQHF. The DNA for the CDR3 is TGTGCCAGTAGTATAGACGGGTTTAGCAATCAGCCCCAGCATTTT.

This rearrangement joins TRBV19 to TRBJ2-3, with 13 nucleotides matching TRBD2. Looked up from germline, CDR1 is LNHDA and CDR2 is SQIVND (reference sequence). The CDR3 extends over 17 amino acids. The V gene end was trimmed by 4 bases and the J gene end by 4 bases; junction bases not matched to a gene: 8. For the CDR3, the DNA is TGTGCCAGTAGTACCACACTAGCGGGGGGGCTGGCAGATACGCAGTATTTT. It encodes CASSTTLAGGLADTQYF.

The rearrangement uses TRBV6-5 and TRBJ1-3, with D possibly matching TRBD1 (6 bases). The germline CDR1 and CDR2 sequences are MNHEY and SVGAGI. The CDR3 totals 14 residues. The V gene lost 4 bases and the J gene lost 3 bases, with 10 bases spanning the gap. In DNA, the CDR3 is TGTGCCAGCAGTTCAGGGGTCTATGGAAACACCATATATTTT. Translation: CASSSGVYGNTIYF.

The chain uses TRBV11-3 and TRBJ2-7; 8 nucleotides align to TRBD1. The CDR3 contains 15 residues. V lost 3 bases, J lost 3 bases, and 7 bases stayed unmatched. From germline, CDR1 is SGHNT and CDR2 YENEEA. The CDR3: CASSFNPDRGYEQYF. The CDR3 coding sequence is TGTGCCAGCAGCTTCAACCCAGACAGGGGCTACGAGCAGTACTTC. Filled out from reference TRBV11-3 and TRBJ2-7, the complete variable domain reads EAGVVQSPRYKIIEKKQPVAFWCNPISGHNTLYWYLQNLGQGPELLIRYENEEAVDDSQLPKDRFSAERLKGVDSTLKIQPAELGDSAVYLCASSFNPDRGYEQYFGPGTRLTVT.

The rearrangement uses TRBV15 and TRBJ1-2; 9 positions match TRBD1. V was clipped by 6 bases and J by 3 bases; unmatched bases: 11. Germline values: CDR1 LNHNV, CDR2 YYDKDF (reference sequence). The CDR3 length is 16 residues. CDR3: CATRRAGTGNYYGYTF. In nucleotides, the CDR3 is TGTGCCACCAGACGGGCCGGGACAGGGAACTACTATGGCTACACCTTC.

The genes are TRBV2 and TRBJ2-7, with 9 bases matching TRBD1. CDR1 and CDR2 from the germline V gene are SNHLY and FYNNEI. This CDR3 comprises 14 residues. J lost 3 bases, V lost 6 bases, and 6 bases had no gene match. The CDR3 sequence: CASSTGTGLYEQYF. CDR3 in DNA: TGTGCCAGCAGCACCGGGACAGGGCTCTACGAGCAGTACTTC.

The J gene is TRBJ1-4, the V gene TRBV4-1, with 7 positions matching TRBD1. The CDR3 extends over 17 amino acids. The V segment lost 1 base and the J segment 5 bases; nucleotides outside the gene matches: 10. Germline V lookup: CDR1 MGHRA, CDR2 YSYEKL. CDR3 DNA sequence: TGCGCCAGCAGCCAAGTAAGGGGGCGAAACGGGAATGAAAAACTGTTTTTT. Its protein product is CASSQVRGRNGNEKLFF.

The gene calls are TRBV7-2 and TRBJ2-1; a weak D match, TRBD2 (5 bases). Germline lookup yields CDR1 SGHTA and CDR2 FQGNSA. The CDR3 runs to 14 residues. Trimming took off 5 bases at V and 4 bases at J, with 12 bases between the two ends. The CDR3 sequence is CASSRIRGYNEQFF. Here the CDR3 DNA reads TGTGCCAGCAGCCGGATCCGGGGATACAATGAGCAGTTCTTC.

CDR3 region: CSVEGSPYGYTF. CDR3 DNA sequence: TGCAGCGTTGAGGGCAGTCCCTATGGCTACACCTTC. This sequence joins TRBV29-1 and TRBJ1-2; no definite D call. The germline V gene encodes CDR1 SQVTM and CDR2 ANQGSEA. There are 12 residues in the CDR3. The V end was cut by 3 bases, the J end by 4 bases, with 9 bases between.

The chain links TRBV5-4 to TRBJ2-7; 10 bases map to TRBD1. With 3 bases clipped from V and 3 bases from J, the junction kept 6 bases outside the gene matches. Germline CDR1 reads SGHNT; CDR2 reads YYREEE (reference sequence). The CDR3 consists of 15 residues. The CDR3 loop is CASSWGTGAIYEQYF. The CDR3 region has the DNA TGTGCCAGCAGCTGGGGGACAGGGGCAATCTACGAGCAGTACTTC.

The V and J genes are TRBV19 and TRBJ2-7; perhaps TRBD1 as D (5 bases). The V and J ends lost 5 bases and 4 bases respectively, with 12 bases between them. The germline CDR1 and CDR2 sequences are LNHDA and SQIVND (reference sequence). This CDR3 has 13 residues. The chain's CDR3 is CASSPAGRYEQYF. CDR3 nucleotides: TGTGCCAGTAGTCCGGCAGGGCGGTACGAGCAGTACTTC.

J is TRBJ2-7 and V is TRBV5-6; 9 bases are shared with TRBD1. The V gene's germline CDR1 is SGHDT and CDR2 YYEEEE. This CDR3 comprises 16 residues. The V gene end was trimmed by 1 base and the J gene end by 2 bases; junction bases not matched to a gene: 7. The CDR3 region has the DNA TGTGCCAGCAGCTTGTACGAGACAGGGGGGGCCTACGAGCAGTACTTC. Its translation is CASSLYETGGAYEQYF.

The DNA for the CDR3 is TGTGCCAGCAGCAAAGCCCCGGGAGGAAACACCATATATTTT. It encodes CASSKAPGGNTIYF. The chain has TRBV21-1 and TRBJ1-3. TRBV21-1 corresponds to a pseudogene. This CDR3 comprises 14 residues.